The rows below give T cell receptor beta chains drawn from one sample of a study of cytomegalovirus exposure and HLA in healthy donors. Here immunoSEQ multiplex PCR was the method, and the copy in TCRdb shows in-frame clones only, minus some. The listing contains about 51,000 clones. Input material: PBMCs. Receptors originate from a female donor in good health and CMV-seronegative. Each CDR3 is given with its conserved first and last residue.

j_call,v_call,cdr3_aa
TRBJ2-4,TRBV30,CAWSGNELAKNIQYF
TRBJ1-6,TRBV5-6,CASSSFGTANNSPLHF
TRBJ1-1,TRBV9,CASSRDSNTEAFF
TRBJ1-1,TRBV18,CASSPQGSNTEAFF
TRBJ2-3,TRBV6-4,CASSPSNGGTTDTQYF
TRBJ2-5,TRBV5-1,CASSLGTSSGETQYF
TRBJ1-2,TRBV13,CASSPRTGGNYGYTF
TRBJ2-3,TRBV4-2,CASSQDSGGDSFATQYF
TRBJ2-7,TRBV9,CASSPAYSSYEQYF
TRBJ2-5,TRBV7-7,CASSLSLAGQQETQYF
TRBJ1-6,TRBV11-3,CASSSHRNSPLHF
TRBJ1-2,TRBV4-3,CASSQERGGHGYTF
TRBJ2-5,TRBV5-1,CASSFYRQGAGGTQYF
TRBJ2-7,TRBV15,CATSSRQGSEQYF
TRBJ1-3,TRBV25-1,CASSEAREAGNTIYF
TRBJ1-5,TRBV9,CASSVTGEGQPQHF
TRBJ1-4,TRBV9,CASSVALVDEKLFF
TRBJ2-1,TRBV27,CASRPRTGYNEQFF
TRBJ1-1,TRBV11-2,CASSLTGGTEAFF
TRBJ2-7,TRBV2,CASSRDSFTNEQYF
TRBJ2-7,TRBV4-1,CASSHQGLAGSDEQYF
TRBJ2-7,TRBV5-6,CASSLTYSEQYF
TRBJ2-1,TRBV30,CAWTGQGSYNEQFF
TRBJ2-7,TRBV30,CAWSGEQGSYEQYF
TRBJ1-4,TRBV5-1,CASSLGAVANEKLFF
TRBJ2-1,TRBV7-2,CASSLAFGLAGAPYNEQFF
TRBJ1-6,TRBV5-1,CASSSGQGGNSPLHF
TRBJ2-7,TRBV5-1,CASSLGTGGLQEQYF
TRBJ2-7,TRBV7-2,CASSLLGTVSYEQYF
TRBJ2-2,TRBV30,CAWSVRQGAYTGELFF
TRBJ1-2,TRBV30,CAWKGAVYGYTF
TRBJ1-2,TRBV18,CASSPFGTGGPYGYTF
TRBJ1-5,TRBV30,CAWRERMDQPQHF
TRBJ2-6,TRBV5-4,CASSLGTGLAGANVLTF
TRBJ1-5,TRBV18,CASSPQQNQPQHF
TRBJ1-1,TRBV6-5,CASSYVGGGTEAFF
TRBJ1-4,TRBV13,CASSYRQGRGSNEKLFF
TRBJ2-6,TRBV6-1,CASSEWFYRGANVLTF
TRBJ2-3,TRBV6-6,CASSPTSGVADTQYF
TRBJ1-2,TRBV28,CASTTGTGRGGYTF
TRBJ2-1,TRBV5-1,CASSLGASNEQFF
TRBJ2-2,TRBV7-9,CASSLAEGTGELFF
TRBJ2-1,TRBV4-1,CASSQDVGRGGGEQFF
TRBJ1-6,TRBV30,CAWNLGQRNSPLHF
TRBJ1-1,TRBV18,CASSVAENTEAFF
TRBJ2-6,TRBV11-3,CASSLDLGHFSGANVLTF
TRBJ1-4,TRBV19,CASSTQGSNEKLFF
TRBJ2-7,TRBV25-1,CASSEWIAGGLEQYF
TRBJ2-7,TRBV18,CASSLAGPPFNYEQYF
TRBJ1-5,TRBV18,CASSQQTGIDQPQHF
TRBJ2-7,TRBV2,CASNRGTGGTYEQYF
TRBJ2-7,TRBV7-9,CASSFSASNYEQYF
TRBJ1-4,TRBV2,CASREPIARDRSEKLFF
TRBJ1-2,TRBV15,CATSRDIQGHYGYTF
TRBJ2-7,TRBV27,CASSSGGTGHYEQYF
TRBJ1-4,TRBV5-6,CASSLGDRDKLFF
TRBJ2-2,TRBV6-5,CATAGHGTGELFF
TRBJ2-3,TRBV9,CASGPSSTDTQYF